This T cell receptor beta chain was retrieved from a study of cytomegalovirus exposure and HLA in healthy donors. Vbeta (60) and Jbeta (13) primers were used in the PCR. As processed by the authors: In a later analysis, roughly 11 million of about 80 million unique beta chains occurred in at least two donors. The data were produced by immunoSEQ multiplex PCR, yet TCRdb's version contains in-frame clones alone and is incomplete. The DNA gave D and trimming, while V, J and clone size come from that table. The table shows about 180,000 clones, with 80% occurring only once. Notes on this clone: Its antigen is not known.

Notes on the study in general: Later analysis suggested links between common viral pathogens and several top significant clusters. The listing of about 150 TCR beta chains classed them as cytomegalovirus-associated.

Sequencing was carried out using PBMCs. This receptor was identified in a young man in good health and CMV-seropositive.

The CDR3 loop is CATSRQGGLYTDTQYF. DNA for the CDR3: TGTGCCACCAGCAGACAGGGGGGACTCTACACAGATACGCAGTATTTT. This chain links TRBV15 with TRBJ2-3; maybe TRBD1 (7 bases). The germline V gene has CDR1 LNHNV and CDR2 YYDKDF (reference sequence). CDR3 length equals 16 residues. V lost 2 bases and J 2 bases, leaving 14 bases between the germline ends.